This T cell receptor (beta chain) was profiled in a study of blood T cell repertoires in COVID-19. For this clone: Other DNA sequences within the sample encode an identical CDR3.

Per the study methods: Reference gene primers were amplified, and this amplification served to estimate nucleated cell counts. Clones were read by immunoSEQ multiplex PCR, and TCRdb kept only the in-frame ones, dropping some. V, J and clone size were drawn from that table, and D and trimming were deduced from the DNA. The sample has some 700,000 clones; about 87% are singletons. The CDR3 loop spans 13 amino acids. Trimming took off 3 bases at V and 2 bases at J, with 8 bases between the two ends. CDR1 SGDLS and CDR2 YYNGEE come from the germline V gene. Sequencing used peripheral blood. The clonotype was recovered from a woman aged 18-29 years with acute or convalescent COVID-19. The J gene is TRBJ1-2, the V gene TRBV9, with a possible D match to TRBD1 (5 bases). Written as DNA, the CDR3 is TGTGCCAGCAGCGCCGACAGAAACTATGGCTACACCTTC. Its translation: CASSADRNYGYTF.